These T cell receptor beta chains were read from a single sample in a study of PD-1 blockade in classical Hodgkin lymphoma. Assay: immunoSEQ multiplex PCR; the TCRdb copy retains only in-frame clones and omits some. The table has roughly 40,000 clones, around 71% seen once. The source was peripheral blood mononuclear cells (PBMCs), collected at baseline. These receptors originate from a human donor with classical Hodgkin lymphoma. Both conserved end residues are part of each CDR3. Fields, in order: V gene, J gene, D gene, clone size, CDR3 DNA, CDR3 protein. The D gene is left open where the match is weak. Clone size is shown for a subset of rows, as once, few, many or a class of expanded clone.

V: TRBV28; J: TRBJ2-1; D: TRBD2; size: few; DNA: TGTGCCAGCAGCCGGACTAGCGGGAGTTTCTACAATGAGCAGTTCTTC; CDR3: CASSRTSGSFYNEQFF
V: TRBV29-1; J: TRBJ2-5; D: TRBD2; size: .; DNA: TGCAGCGTTGATGGTTTAGGACTAGCGGGAGACGGTTGGCAAGAGACCCAGTACTTC; CDR3: CSVDGLGLAGDGWQETQYF
V: TRBV4-3; J: TRBJ2-7; D: .; size: .; DNA: TGCGCCAGCAGCCAAGATGGTCCAGGTACCTACGAGCAGTACTTC; CDR3: CASSQDGPGTYEQYF
V: TRBV9; J: TRBJ2-7; D: .; size: few; DNA: TGTGCCAGCAGCGGCTCCCCCGGGACTGACTTGCACGAGCAGTACTTC; CDR3: CASSGSPGTDLHEQYF
V: TRBV27; J: TRBJ1-2; D: .; size: .; DNA: TGTGCCAGCAGTTTATTCTTGGGGGCAGAACAAAACTATGGCTACACCTTC; CDR3: CASSLFLGAEQNYGYTF
V: TRBV10-3; J: TRBJ1-3; D: .; size: .; DNA: TGTGCCATCTCTTTAACTGGAAACACCATATATTTT; CDR3: CAISLTGNTIYF
V: TRBV6-1; J: TRBJ2-1; D: .; size: few; DNA: TGTGCCAGCAGTGAACGTAGCGTGGGGTTCTACAATGAGCAGTTCTTC; CDR3: CASSERSVGFYNEQFF
V: TRBV28; J: TRBJ1-2; D: .; size: few; DNA: TGTGCCAGCAGTTTGTTGGCTGTGACAGACTATGGCTACACCTTC; CDR3: CASSLLAVTDYGYTF
V: TRBV19; J: TRBJ2-7; D: TRBD1; size: .; DNA: TGTGCCAGTAGTATCAGGGGACAGAGCTCCTACGAGCAGTACTTC; CDR3: CASSIRGQSSYEQYF
V: TRBV7-6; J: TRBJ2-3; D: .; size: .; DNA: TGTGCCAGCAGCTTAGAGGTGGGAGATACGCAGTATTTT; CDR3: CASSLEVGDTQYF
V: TRBV5-6; J: TRBJ2-3; D: .; size: few; DNA: TGTGCCAGCAGCGACCAGACCCATACGCAGTATTTT; CDR3: CASSDQTHTQYF
V: TRBV5-1; J: TRBJ1-3; D: TRBD1; size: once; DNA: TGCGCCAGCAGCTTATTCGTGAGTGGGACAGGGACTGGAAACACCATATATTTT; CDR3: CASSLFVSGTGTGNTIYF
V: TRBV11-2; J: TRBJ1-4; D: .; size: .; DNA: TGTGCCAGCAGCTTAGAGGGGCGGAAGGATGAAAAACTGTTTTTT; CDR3: CASSLEGRKDEKLFF
V: TRBV11-2; J: TRBJ2-7; D: .; size: .; DNA: TGTGCCAGCAGCTCCTATTCTCTCGAGCAGTACTTC; CDR3: CASSSYSLEQYF
V: TRBV13; J: TRBJ2-7; D: .; size: .; DNA: TGTGCCAGCAGCTTATATGGTTGGAACGAGCAGTACTTC; CDR3: CASSLYGWNEQYF
V: TRBV4-3; J: TRBJ2-7; D: .; size: .; DNA: TGCGCCAGCAGCCAAGATATCGACTTCATCTACGAGCAGTACTTC; CDR3: CASSQDIDFIYEQYF
V: TRBV7-6; J: TRBJ2-7; D: .; size: few; DNA: TGTGCCAGCAGCTTACAGGATAAAACTTACGAGCAGTACTTC; CDR3: CASSLQDKTYEQYF
V: TRBV25-1; J: TRBJ1-5; D: TRBD1; size: .; DNA: TGTGCCAGCAGTGAATCCGGGACAGAGCTGTCGCCCCAGCATTTT; CDR3: CASSESGTELSPQHF
V: TRBV11-2; J: TRBJ1-1; D: .; size: .; DNA: TGTGCCAGCAGCCCGACGGCTGGGATGAACACTGAAGCTTTCTTT; CDR3: CASSPTAGMNTEAFF
V: TRBV9; J: TRBJ2-7; D: TRBD1; size: .; DNA: TGTGCCAGCAGCGCACAGGGGGCCTCGGGCGAGCAGTACTTC; CDR3: CASSAQGASGEQYF
V: TRBV19; J: TRBJ2-1; D: .; size: .; DNA: TGTGCCAGTAGTATTGGGCTAGCGAGCTCCTACAATGAGCAGTTCTTC; CDR3: CASSIGLASSYNEQFF
V: TRBV7-3; J: TRBJ2-3; D: .; size: few; DNA: TGTGCCAGCAGCAGTAGCGACGGAAGGGATACGCAGTATTTT; CDR3: CASSSSDGRDTQYF
V: TRBV2; J: TRBJ1-2; D: .; size: .; DNA: TGTGCCAGCAGTGAAAACAGTGGCTACACCTTC; CDR3: CASSENSGYTF
V: TRBV9; J: TRBJ2-6; D: .; size: .; DNA: TGTGCCAGCTCGGACAGCCCTTCCCCTGGGGCCAACGTCCTGACTTTC; CDR3: CASSDSPSPGANVLTF
V: TRBV27; J: TRBJ1-1; D: .; size: .; DNA: TGTGCCAGCAGTTTTTTTGGGGGCACTGAAGCTTTCTTT; CDR3: CASSFFGGTEAFF
V: TRBV9; J: TRBJ2-7; D: .; size: .; DNA: TGTGCCAGCAGCGGACAAGGGACTTCTAAGCCCTACGAGCAGTACTTC; CDR3: CASSGQGTSKPYEQYF
V: TRBV27; J: TRBJ1-2; D: .; size: .; DNA: TGTGCCAGCAGTTTCGTAGGGGGAAGGGGCTACACCTTC; CDR3: CASSFVGGRGYTF
V: TRBV11-2; J: TRBJ2-7; D: .; size: .; DNA: TGTGCCAGCAGCTTAGTGGGGAGCTTTGCGGGACTCAAAGCCTACGAGCAGTACTTC; CDR3: CASSLVGSFAGLKAYEQYF
V: TRBV25-1; J: TRBJ2-3; D: .; size: .; DNA: TGTGCCAGCAGTAACAGGGATCATCTGGTTACGGGGTCAAATACGCAGTATTTT; CDR3: CASSNRDHLVTGSNTQYF
V: TRBV7-6; J: TRBJ1-1; D: .; size: .; DNA: TGTGCCAGCAGCTTTGCTGCAGGGGATGAAGCTTTCTTT; CDR3: CASSFAAGDEAFF
V: TRBV7-9; J: TRBJ2-2; D: TRBD2; size: medium-sized; DNA: TGTGCCAGCAGCACATACCTAGCGGGAGAAAACACCGGGGAGCTGTTTTTT; CDR3: CASSTYLAGENTGELFF
V: TRBV10-3; J: TRBJ1-1; D: TRBD1; size: .; DNA: TGTGCCATCAGTGAGTCGGACAGGGGGATCGGGAACACTGAAGCTTTCTTT; CDR3: CAISESDRGIGNTEAFF
V: TRBV5-1; J: TRBJ2-7; D: .; size: .; DNA: TGCGCCAGCAGCTTGTCCCCAGGGAACGAGCAGTACTTC; CDR3: CASSLSPGNEQYF
V: TRBV4-3; J: TRBJ2-3; D: TRBD1; size: .; DNA: TGCGCCAGCAGCCAAGACACTGGGACAGGGGCAACAGATACGCAGTATTTT; CDR3: CASSQDTGTGATDTQYF
V: TRBV6-5; J: TRBJ1-3; D: .; size: .; DNA: TGTGCCAGCAGTTACAAAAACACCATATATTTT; CDR3: CASSYKNTIYF
V: TRBV2; J: TRBJ2-1; D: .; size: .; DNA: TGTGCCAGCACTCCAGGGAATGAGCAGTTCTTC; CDR3: CASTPGNEQFF
V: TRBV19; J: TRBJ1-2; D: .; size: .; DNA: TGTGCCAGTAGTATAGCACAGGTGGTGAACTATGGCTACACCTTC; CDR3: CASSIAQVVNYGYTF
V: TRBV5-4; J: TRBJ1-4; D: TRBD1; size: .; DNA: TGTGCCAGCAGCGTGGGACAGATCAATGAAAAACTGTTTTTT; CDR3: CASSVGQINEKLFF
V: TRBV4-3; J: TRBJ2-7; D: .; size: .; DNA: TGCGCCAGCAGCCAAGACGCAGGGAGCGCGTACGAGCAGTACTTC; CDR3: CASSQDAGSAYEQYF
V: TRBV4-1; J: TRBJ2-7; D: .; size: .; DNA: TGCGCCAGCAGCCAAGATCGGAGCGAGGTGTGGTACGAGCAGTACTTC; CDR3: CASSQDRSEVWYEQYF
V: TRBV2; J: TRBJ1-5; D: .; size: .; DNA: TGTGCCAGCCAAAACAGGGTCGGAGGGAATCAGCCCCAGCATTTT; CDR3: CASQNRVGGNQPQHF
V: TRBV9; J: TRBJ2-3; D: .; size: .; DNA: TGTGCCAGCAGCGCCGGGGGCGCAGATACGCAGTATTTT; CDR3: CASSAGGADTQYF